The present T cell receptor beta chain was sequenced within a study of identical twins. Overall study findings and caveats: The more abundant beta clonotypes in cord blood had fewer insertions, and memory repertoires did not show this. The same donors were not followed; conclusions instead depended on cross-sectional statistical analysis.

The CDR3 is 16 amino acids. The V gene's germline CDR1 is LGHNA and CDR2 YNFKEQ. Donors uniformly comprised healthy Caucasians. On this clonotype: The antigen is not known. Its ends do not fully match the called genes, so a read error is possible.

TCRdb processed the 5' RACE reads anew with MiXCR; each CDR3 protein has one entry. Of 200,000 to 250,000 distinct CDR3 sequences in the sample, over 13% were seen once. Material: memory (CD45RO+) T cells sorted from blood. The rearrangement links TRBV4-2 to TRBJ2-1; D remains unclear. The receptor's source is a woman between 18 and 29 years old in good health. In nucleotides, the CDR3 is TGTGCCAGCAGCCAAGCCCTCCGGTCCTCCCGTAATGGGCAGTTCTTC. This codes for CASSQALRSSRNGQFF.